This T cell receptor (beta chain) is from a study of shared clonotypes between healthy human individuals. Turning to this clone: As yet, its antigen is unknown.

CDR1 is SGHTA and CDR2 is FQGTGA in the germline V gene. V was clipped by 2 bases and J by 4 bases, with 8 bases between them. The CDR3 is 13 residues long. Assay used: immunoSEQ multiplex PCR; TCRdb lists only in-frame clones, some missing. The table shows roughly 680,000 clones, with 72% occurring only once. The split of CD4+ cells yielded CD45RA+ naive and CD45RA-negative memory subsets. Study-wide findings and caveats: Tissue TCR repertoires likely differ from these blood-only repertoires.

The sequencing sample was made of memory CD4+ T cells sorted from blood. Subset: CD45RA-negative fraction. The sequence was obtained from a woman aged 25 to 39 in good health. The chain uses TRBV7-3 and TRBJ2-5, with D tentatively TRBD1 (6 bases). In nucleotides, the CDR3 is TGTGCCAGCAGCTTAGGGACAAGAGAGACCCAGTACTTC. This translates into CASSLGTRETQYF.